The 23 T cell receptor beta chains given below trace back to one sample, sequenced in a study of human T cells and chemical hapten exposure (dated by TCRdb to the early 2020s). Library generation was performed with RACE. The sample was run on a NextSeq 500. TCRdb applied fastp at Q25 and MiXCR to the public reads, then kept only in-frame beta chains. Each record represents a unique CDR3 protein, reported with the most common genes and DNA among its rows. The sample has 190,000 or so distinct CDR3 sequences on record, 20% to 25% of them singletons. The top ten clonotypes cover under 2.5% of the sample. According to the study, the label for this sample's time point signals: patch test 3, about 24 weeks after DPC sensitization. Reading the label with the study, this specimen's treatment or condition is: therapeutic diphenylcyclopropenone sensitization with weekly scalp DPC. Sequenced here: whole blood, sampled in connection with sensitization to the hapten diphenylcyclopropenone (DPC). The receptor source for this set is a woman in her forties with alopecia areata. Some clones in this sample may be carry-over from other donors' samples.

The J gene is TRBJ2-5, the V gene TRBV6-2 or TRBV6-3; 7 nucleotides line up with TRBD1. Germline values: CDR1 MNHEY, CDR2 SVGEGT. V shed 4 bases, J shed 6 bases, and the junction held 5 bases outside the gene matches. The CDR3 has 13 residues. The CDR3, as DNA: TGTGCCAGCAGTTCGGGACAGTGCAAGACCCAGTACTTC. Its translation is CASSSGQCKTQYF.

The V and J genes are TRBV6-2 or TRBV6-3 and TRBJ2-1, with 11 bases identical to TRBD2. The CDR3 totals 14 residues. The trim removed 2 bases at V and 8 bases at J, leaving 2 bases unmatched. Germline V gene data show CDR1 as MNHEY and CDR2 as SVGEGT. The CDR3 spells CASSYGTSGYEQFF. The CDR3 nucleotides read TGTGCCAGCAGTTACGGGACTAGCGGATATGAGCAGTTCTTC.

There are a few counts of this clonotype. CDR3 sequence (DNA): TGCACCAGCAGCCAGGACGTTGTCGGCCTAGCGTCCTACGAGCAGTACTTC. It yields the protein CTSSQDVVGLASYEQYF. The chain couples TRBV1 to TRBJ2-7; the table assigns TRBD2, which was not confirmed against the DNA. TRBV1 is a pseudogene segment. This CDR3 comprises 17 residues.

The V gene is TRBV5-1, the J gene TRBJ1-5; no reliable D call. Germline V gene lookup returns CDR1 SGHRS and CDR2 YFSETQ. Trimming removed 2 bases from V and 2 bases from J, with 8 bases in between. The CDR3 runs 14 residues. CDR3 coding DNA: TGCGCCAGCAGCTTCGGGGATGGCAATCAGCCCCAGCATTTT. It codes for CASSFGDGNQPQHF.

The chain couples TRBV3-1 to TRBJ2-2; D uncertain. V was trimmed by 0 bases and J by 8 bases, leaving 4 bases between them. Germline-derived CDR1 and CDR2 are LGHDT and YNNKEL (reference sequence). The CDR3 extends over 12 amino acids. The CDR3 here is CASSQEIGELFF. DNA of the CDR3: TGTGCCAGCAGCCAAGAAATAGGGGAGCTGTTTTTT.

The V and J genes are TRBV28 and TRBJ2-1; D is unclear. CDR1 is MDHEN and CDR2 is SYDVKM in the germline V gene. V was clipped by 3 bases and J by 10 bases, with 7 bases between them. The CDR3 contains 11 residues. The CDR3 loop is CASSFFDEQFF. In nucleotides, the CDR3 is TGTGCCAGCAGTTTTTTCGACGAGCAGTTCTTC. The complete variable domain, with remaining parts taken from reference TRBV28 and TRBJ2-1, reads DVKVTQSSRYLVKRTGEKVFLECVQDMDHENMFWYRQDPGLGLRLIYFSYDVKMKEKGDIPEGYSVSREKKERFSLILESASTNQTSMYLCASSFFDEQFFGPGTRLTVL.

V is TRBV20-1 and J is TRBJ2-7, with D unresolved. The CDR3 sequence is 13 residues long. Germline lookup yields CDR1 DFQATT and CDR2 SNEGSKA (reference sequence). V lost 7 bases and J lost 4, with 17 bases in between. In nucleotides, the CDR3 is TGCAGTGGAATATCCCCTAAAGGGTACGAGCAGTACTTC. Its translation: CSGISPKGYEQYF.

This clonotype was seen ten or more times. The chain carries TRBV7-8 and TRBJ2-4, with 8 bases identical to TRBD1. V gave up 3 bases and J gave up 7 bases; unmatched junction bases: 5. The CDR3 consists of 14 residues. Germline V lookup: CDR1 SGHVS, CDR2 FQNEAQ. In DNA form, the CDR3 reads TGTGCCAGCAGCTTTCCGGACAGGGCGAACATTCAGTACTTC. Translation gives CASSFPDRANIQYF.

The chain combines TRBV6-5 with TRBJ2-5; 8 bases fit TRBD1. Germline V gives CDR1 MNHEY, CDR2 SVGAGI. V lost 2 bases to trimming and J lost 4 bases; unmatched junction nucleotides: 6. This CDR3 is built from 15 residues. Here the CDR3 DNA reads TGTGCCAGCAGTTACCGAGGACAGGGAGGAGAGACCCAGTACTTC. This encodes CASSYRGQGGETQYF.

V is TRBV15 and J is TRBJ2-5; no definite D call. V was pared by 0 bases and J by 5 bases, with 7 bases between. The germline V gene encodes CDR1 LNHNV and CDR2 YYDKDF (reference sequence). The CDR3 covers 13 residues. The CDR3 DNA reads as TGTGCCACCAGCAGAGATCGAGTGGAGACCCAGTACTTC. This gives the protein CATSRDRVETQYF.

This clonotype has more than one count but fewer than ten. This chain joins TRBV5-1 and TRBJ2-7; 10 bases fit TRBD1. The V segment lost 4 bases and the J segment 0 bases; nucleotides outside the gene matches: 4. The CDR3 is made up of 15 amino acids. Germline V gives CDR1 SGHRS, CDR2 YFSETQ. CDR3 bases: TGCGCCAGCAGCCCGGACAGGGGGAGCTCCTACGAGCAGTACTTC. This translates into CASSPDRGSSYEQYF.

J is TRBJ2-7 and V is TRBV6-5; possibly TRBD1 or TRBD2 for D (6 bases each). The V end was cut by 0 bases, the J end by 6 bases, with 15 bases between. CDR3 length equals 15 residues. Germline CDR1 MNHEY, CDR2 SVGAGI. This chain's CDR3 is CASSYSGGGGSEQYF. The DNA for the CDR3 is TGTGCCAGCAGTTACTCTGGGGGCGGAGGGAGCGAGCAGTACTTC.

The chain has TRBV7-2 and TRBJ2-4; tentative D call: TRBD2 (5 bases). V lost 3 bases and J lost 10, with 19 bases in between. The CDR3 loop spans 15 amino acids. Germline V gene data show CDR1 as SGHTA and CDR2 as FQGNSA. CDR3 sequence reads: CASSFGPAGVGIQYF. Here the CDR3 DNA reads TGTGCCAGCAGCTTTGGGCCGGCCGGGGTCGGGATTCAGTACTTC.

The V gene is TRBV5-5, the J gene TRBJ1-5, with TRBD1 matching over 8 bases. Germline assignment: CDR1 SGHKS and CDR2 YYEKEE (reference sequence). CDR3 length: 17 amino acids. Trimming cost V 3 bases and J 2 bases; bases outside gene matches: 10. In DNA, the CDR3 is TGTGCCAGCAGCTCCCTATCCGGGGGACAGGGCAATCAGCCCCAGCATTTT. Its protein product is CASSSLSGGQGNQPQHF.

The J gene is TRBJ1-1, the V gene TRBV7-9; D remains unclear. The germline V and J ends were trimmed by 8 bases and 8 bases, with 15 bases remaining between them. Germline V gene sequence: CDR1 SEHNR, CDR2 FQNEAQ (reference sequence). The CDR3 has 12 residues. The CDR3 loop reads CASDNLAREAFF. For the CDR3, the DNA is TGTGCCAGCGACAATTTGGCGCGCGAAGCTTTCTTT.

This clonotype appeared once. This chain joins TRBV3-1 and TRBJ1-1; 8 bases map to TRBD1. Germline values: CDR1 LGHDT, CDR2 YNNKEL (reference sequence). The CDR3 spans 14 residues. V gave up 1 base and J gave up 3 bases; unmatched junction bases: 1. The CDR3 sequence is CASSQGTGHTEAFF. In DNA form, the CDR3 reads TGTGCCAGCAGCCAAGGGACAGGGCACACTGAAGCTTTCTTT.

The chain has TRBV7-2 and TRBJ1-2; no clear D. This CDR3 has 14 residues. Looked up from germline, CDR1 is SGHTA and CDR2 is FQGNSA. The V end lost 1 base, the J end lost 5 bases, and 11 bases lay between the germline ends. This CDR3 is CASSLGTEDYGYTF. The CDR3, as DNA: TGTGCCAGCAGCTTAGGGACGGAAGATTATGGCTACACCTTC.

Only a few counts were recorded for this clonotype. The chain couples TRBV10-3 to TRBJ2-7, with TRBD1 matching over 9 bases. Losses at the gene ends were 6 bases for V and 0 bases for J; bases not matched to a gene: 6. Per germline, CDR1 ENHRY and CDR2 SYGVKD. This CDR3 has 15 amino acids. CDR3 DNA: TGTGCCATCAGCGACCGGGACAGGGACTCCTACGAGCAGTACTTC. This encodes CAISDRDRDSYEQYF.

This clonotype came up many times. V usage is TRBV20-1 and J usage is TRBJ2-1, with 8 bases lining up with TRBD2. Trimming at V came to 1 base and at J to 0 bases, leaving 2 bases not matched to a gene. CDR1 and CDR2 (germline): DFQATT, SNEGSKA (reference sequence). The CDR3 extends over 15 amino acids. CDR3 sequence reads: CSARGREDSYNEQFF. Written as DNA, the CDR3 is TGCAGTGCTAGAGGGCGGGAGGACTCCTACAATGAGCAGTTCTTC.

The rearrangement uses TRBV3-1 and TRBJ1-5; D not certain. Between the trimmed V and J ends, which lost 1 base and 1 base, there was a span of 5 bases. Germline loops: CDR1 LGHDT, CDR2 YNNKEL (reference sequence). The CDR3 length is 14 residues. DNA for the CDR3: TGTGCCAGCAGCCAAGGGTTAAGCAATCAGCCCCAGCATTTT. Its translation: CASSQGLSNQPQHF. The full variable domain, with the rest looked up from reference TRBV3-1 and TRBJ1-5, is DTAVSQTPKYLVTQMGNDKSIKCEQNLGHDTMYWYKQDSKKFLKIMFSYNNKELIINETVPNRFSPKSPDKAHLNLHINSLELGDSAVYFCASSQGLSNQPQHFGDGTRLSIL.

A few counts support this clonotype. CDR3 nucleotides: TGTGCCATCAGTGAGTTGTCTAGCGGGAGGAGCTACAATGAGCAGTTCTTC. Translating gives CAISELSSGRSYNEQFF. The chain is built from TRBV10-3 and TRBJ2-1, with 11 bases matching TRBD2. Germline values: CDR1 ENHRY, CDR2 SYGVKD. This CDR3 region has 17 residues. The ends lost 1 base at V and 3 bases at J; junction bases unmatched: 5.

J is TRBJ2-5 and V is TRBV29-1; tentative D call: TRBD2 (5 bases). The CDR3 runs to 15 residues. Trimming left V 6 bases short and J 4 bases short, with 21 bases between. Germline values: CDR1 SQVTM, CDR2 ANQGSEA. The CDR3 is CSVGRALVRGETQYF. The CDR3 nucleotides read TGCAGCGTGGGTCGGGCACTAGTTCGGGGAGAGACCCAGTACTTC.

CDR3 residues: CASTLWAGRSYEQYF. The CDR3, as DNA: TGTGCCAGCACATTGTGGGCAGGACGTAGCTACGAGCAGTACTTC. The chain employs TRBV6-5 and TRBJ2-7; no firm D call. The CDR3 is 15 amino acids. The V gene lost 7 bases and the J gene lost 3 bases, with 19 bases spanning the gap. The germline V gene encodes CDR1 MNHEY and CDR2 SVGAGI.